Below, one T cell receptor beta chain is given with its context. The antigen is unknown. Each PCR contained spiked-in synthetic TCR analog templates. The data were produced by immunoSEQ multiplex PCR, yet TCRdb's version contains in-frame clones alone and is incomplete. The sample lists roughly 120,000 clones, approximately 89% occurring once. Time point specified: peripheral blood 6 weeks after treatment start. Germline lookup yields CDR1 SNHLY and CDR2 FYNNEI. CDR3 length equals 14 residues. J lost 3 bases, V lost 6 bases, and 2 bases had no gene match. This record belongs to a study of PD-L1 blockade in urothelial cancer. The wider study: About 85% of the roughly 29 patients comprised males who had bladder-origin urothelial cancer. Study results and limitations: Pretreatment peripheral blood TCR clonality that fell below the median predicted better survival among the patients studied.

Sequenced material: PBMCs, taken around atezolizumab (anti-PD-L1) treatment. The receptor was isolated from a man aged 55 to 69 with urothelial cancer. This chain connects TRBV2 to TRBJ2-1; 10 bases match TRBD1. CDR3 sequence (DNA): TGTGCCAGCAGGGGGACAGGGGACTACAATGAGCAGTTCTTC. It encodes CASRGTGDYNEQFF.